Shown below are 15 T cell receptor beta chains from a single sample sequenced in a study of T cells in Graves' hyperthyroidism and ophthalmopathy. Amplified TCR beta CDR3 regions derived from RNA transcripts. Primed by the HTBI set, a first-round RT-PCR was run on the TCR CDR3. TCRdb re-called the multiplex PCR reads with MiXCR, one entry per CDR3 protein. The profile shows about 380,000 distinct CDR3 sequences, under 20% of them singletons. Input material: blood. The receptors shown here come from a man aged 18 to 30 with Graves' ophthalmopathy.

In its sample, this clonotype was seen many times. V is TRBV2 and J is TRBJ1-6, with a weak D call TRBD1 (5 bases). CDR1 is SNHLY and CDR2 is FYNNEI in the germline V gene. The CDR3 runs 16 residues. V was pared by 7 bases and J by 0 bases, with 13 bases between. The chain's CDR3 is CASNLEGSSYNSPLHF. The CDR3 DNA reads TGTGCCAGCAATCTTGAGGGGAGCTCCTATAATTCACCCCTCCACTTT. Filled out from reference TRBV2 and TRBJ1-6, the complete variable domain reads EPEVTQTPSHQVTQMGQEVILRCVPISNHLYFYWYRQILGQKVEFLVSFYNNEISEKSEIFDDQFSVERPDGSNFTLKIRSTKLEDSAMYFCASNLEGSSYNSPLHFGNGTRLTVT.

The table lists this clonotype with many counts. The V call is TRBV12-3 or TRBV12-4, the J call TRBJ2-5; possibly TRBD2 for D (5 bases). This CDR3 is 14 amino acids long. Trimming removed 6 bases at V and 5 bases at J, with 16 bases between. The CDR3 DNA reads as TGTGCCAGCAGCCCGGCCACTACGGGGGAGACCCAGTACTTC. Its protein is CASSPATTGETQYF.

This clonotype was seen more than once but under ten times. The chain is built from TRBV4-1 and TRBJ2-1; D unclear. Germline V lookup: CDR1 MGHRA, CDR2 YSYEKL. This CDR3 region has 13 residues. The germline V and J ends were trimmed by 4 bases and 9 bases, with 13 bases remaining between them. The CDR3 reads CASSPRSYGEQFF. CDR3 sequence (DNA): TGCGCCAGCAGCCCCCGCAGCTACGGTGAGCAGTTCTTC.

This clonotype appeared a single time. The rearrangement uses TRBV12-3 or TRBV12-4 and TRBJ2-1; 8 nucleotides line up with TRBD2. This CDR3 contains 19 residues. Trimming took 5 bases from V and 0 from J; bases not matched to a gene: 15. CDR3 in DNA: TGTGCCAGCAGTACACGGGCAGGGACCGGGACTAGCTCCTACAATGAGCAGTTCTTC. This translates into CASSTRAGTGTSSYNEQFF.

The chain carries TRBV11-3 and TRBJ2-1; D unclear. Germline V CDR1 and CDR2: SGHNT, YENEEA. There are 15 residues in the CDR3. The ends were cut back, 4 bases at V and 3 bases at J, with 13 bases in the middle. CDR3 DNA: TGTGCCAGCAGCTCGACCTCCGACGGCTACAATGAGCAGTTCTTC. It translates to CASSSTSDGYNEQFF.

This clonotype was observed at least ten times. The chain carries TRBV7-9 and TRBJ2-4; D tentatively fits TRBD1 or TRBD2 (5 bases each). The CDR3 covers 14 residues. Germline V gene sequence: CDR1 SEHNR, CDR2 FQNEAQ (reference sequence). Trimming left V 1 base short and J 3 bases short, with 7 bases between. The chain's CDR3 is CASSLGGNKNIQYF. The CDR3 DNA sequence: TGTGCCAGCAGCTTAGGGGGGAACAAAAACATTCAGTACTTC.

This clonotype showed up just a few times. V gene TRBV3-1 combines with J gene TRBJ1-1, with TRBD1 identical over 8 bases. The CDR3 spans 14 residues. Losses at the gene ends were 1 base for V and 4 bases for J; bases not matched to a gene: 2. Per germline, CDR1 LGHDT and CDR2 YNNKEL (reference sequence). The CDR3 DNA follows: TGTGCCAGCAGCCAAGTTCAGGGGGCCACTGAAGCTTTCTTT. Protein: CASSQVQGATEAFF.

J is TRBJ2-1 and V is TRBV20-1; TRBD2 aligns across 10 bases. The length of the CDR3 is 17 residues. V shed 6 bases and J 0 bases; nucleotides not matched to a gene: 11. Per germline, CDR1 DFQATT and CDR2 SNEGSKA (reference sequence). CDR3 protein: CSAPDSGGPYSYNEQFF. DNA of the CDR3: TGCAGTGCCCCTGATAGCGGGGGGCCCTACTCCTACAATGAGCAGTTCTTC.

This clonotype came up a few times. The rearrangement links TRBV19 to TRBJ2-1; D gene ambiguous. Trimming removed 2 bases at V and 3 bases at J, with 11 bases between. CDR3 length: 15 residues. Germline loops: CDR1 LNHDA, CDR2 SQIVND (reference sequence). The CDR3 is CASSISRTYYNEQFF. The CDR3 DNA follows: TGTGCCAGTAGTATAAGCCGAACTTACTACAATGAGCAGTTCTTC.

This chain links TRBV5-5 with TRBJ1-2, with 7 bases matching TRBD1. The CDR3 sequence is 14 residues long. CDR1 and CDR2 from the germline V gene are SGHKS and YYEKEE (reference sequence). J gave up 3 bases and V 4 bases, and 6 bases lay outside the gene matches. The CDR3 DNA sequence: TGTGCCAGCAGCAGAACAGGGGCAGACTATGGCTACACCTTC. Translated, it gives CASSRTGADYGYTF.

V gene TRBV15 combines with J gene TRBJ2-3; D is unresolved. This CDR3 has 14 amino acids. V gave up 5 bases and J gave up 1 base, with 10 bases separating them. The germline gives CDR1 LNHNV, CDR2 YYDKDF (reference sequence). The CDR3 reads CATSPDTGTDTQYF. CDR3 DNA: TGTGCCACCAGCCCGGATACTGGCACAGATACGCAGTATTTT.

This clonotype was seen many times. The chain employs TRBV2 and TRBJ1-6, with D perhaps matching TRBD1 (5 bases). Germline V CDR1 and CDR2: SNHLY, FYNNEI. The CDR3 extends over 16 amino acids. Trimming stripped 11 bases from V and 3 bases from J, with 20 bases between. The CDR3 loop is CARRDQGGSYNSPLHF. The CDR3 nucleotides are TGTGCCCGAAGGGACCAGGGTGGAAGCTATAATTCACCCCTCCACTTT. Filled out from reference TRBV2 and TRBJ1-6, the complete variable domain reads EPEVTQTPSHQVTQMGQEVILRCVPISNHLYFYWYRQILGQKVEFLVSFYNNEISEKSEIFDDQFSVERPDGSNFTLKIRSTKLEDSAMYFCARRDQGGSYNSPLHFGNGTRLTVT.

This clonotype was recorded at least ten times. V and J are TRBV2 and TRBJ2-1; 9 nucleotides line up with TRBD1. This CDR3 spans 13 amino acids. V was clipped by 6 bases and J by 7 bases; unmatched bases: 4. The germline V gene has CDR1 SNHLY and CDR2 FYNNEI. As DNA, the CDR3 is TGTGCCAGCAGCTGGACAGGGGATAATGAGCAGTTCTTC. It translates to CASSWTGDNEQFF.

The V call is TRBV6-5, the J call TRBJ2-1; D perhaps matches TRBD2 (7 bases). The CDR3 spans 19 residues. The ends were cut back, 0 bases at V and 6 bases at J, with 24 bases in the middle. The germline gives CDR1 MNHEY, CDR2 SVGAGI. The DNA of the CDR3 is TGTGCCAGCAGTTACTCGCCCGGGGGGCCCTTGGGAGGGAGCAATGAGCAGTTCTTC. It yields the protein CASSYSPGGPLGGSNEQFF.

The sample holds many counts of this clonotype. The chain is built from TRBV27 and TRBJ2-3; 9 nucleotides agree with TRBD2. This CDR3 is 17 amino acids long. Germline-derived CDR1 and CDR2 are MNHEY and SMNVEV (reference sequence). V was pared by 3 bases and J by 4 bases, with 11 bases of the junction left unmatched. The DNA of the CDR3 is TGTGCCAGCAGTTTCCGGAGAGCGGCGGGGGGGCCAGATACGCAGTATTTT. This codes for CASSFRRAAGGPDTQYF.